One sample yielded the 23 T cell receptor beta chains listed below, sequenced in a study of blood T cell repertoires in COVID-19. Repertoires were generated with immunoSEQ multiplex PCR, while TCRdb's copy carries only in-frame clones and drops some. The sample lists 150,000 to 200,000 clones, 90% occurring once. Sequencing was done on a sample of peripheral blood. The receptor source for this set is a man in his fifties with acute or convalescent COVID-19.

The chain recombines TRBV19 with TRBJ2-1; TRBD2 matches at 9 bases. V trimming: 4 bases; J trimming: 7 bases; junction bases outside the gene matches: 20. The length of the CDR3 is 19 residues. CDR1 is LNHDA, CDR2 SQIVND, per germline (reference sequence). The chain's CDR3 is CASSRVAGGPGGFRNEQFF. DNA of the CDR3: TGTGCCAGTAGTAGGGTCGCGGGAGGGCCGGGGGGATTTCGAAATGAGCAGTTCTTC.

CDR3 amino acids: CASSQEGARADTQYF. The CDR3 DNA follows: TGTGCCAGCAGCCAAGAAGGGGCTAGAGCAGATACGCAGTATTTT. This rearrangement joins TRBV3-1 (or the pseudogene TRBV3-2) to TRBJ2-3; tentative D call: TRBD1 (5 bases). The CDR3 totals 15 residues. V was pared by 0 bases and J by 4 bases, with 11 bases between. The germline V gene encodes CDR1 LGHDT and CDR2 YNNKEL (reference sequence).

The V gene is TRBV9, the J gene TRBJ1-1, with 9 bases identical to TRBD1. With V trimmed by 5 bases and J by 7 bases, 3 bases remained unmatched. This CDR3 is built from 12 residues. Germline values: CDR1 SGDLS, CDR2 YYNGEE. CDR3 sequence (DNA): TGTGCCAGCAGTCGGACAGGGGTTGAAGCTTTCTTT. Residues: CASSRTGVEAFF.

The chain couples TRBV28 to TRBJ2-7; 10 nucleotides line up with TRBD1. V lost 5 bases to trimming and J lost 2 bases; unmatched junction nucleotides: 6. Germline assignment: CDR1 MDHEN and CDR2 SYDVKM. The CDR3 loop spans 15 amino acids. The CDR3 DNA follows: TGTGCCAGCAGTCGGACAGGGGGGACTCCCTACGAGCAGTACGTC. This codes for CASSRTGGTPYEQYV.

The V and J genes are TRBV28 and TRBJ1-3, with 12 bases lining up with TRBD1. In germline, CDR1 is MDHEN, CDR2 SYDVKM. The CDR3 has 19 amino acids. J gave up 1 base and V 5 bases, and 12 bases lay outside the gene matches. The CDR3 region is CASSTRDRGPTSSGNTIYF. CDR3 coding DNA: TGTGCCAGCAGTACCAGGGACAGGGGGCCCACTAGTTCTGGAAACACCATATATTTT. Full variable domain (outside the CDR3, taken from reference TRBV28 and TRBJ1-3): DVKVTQSSRYLVKRTGEKVFLECVQDMDHENMFWYRQDPGLGLRLIYFSYDVKMKEKGDIPEGYSVSREKKERFSLILESASTNQTSMYLCASSTRDRGPTSSGNTIYFGEGSWLTVV.

The chain links TRBV6-4 to TRBJ1-4, with no clear D. Germline assignment: CDR1 MRHNA and CDR2 SNTAGT. CDR3 size: 16 residues. Trimming left V 4 bases short and J 5 bases short, with 17 bases between. The CDR3 protein is CASSGSVGRGNEKLFF. CDR3 sequence (DNA): TGTGCCAGCAGTGGTTCAGTTGGGCGGGGAAATGAAAAACTGTTTTTT.

This clone has just one count. The chain uses TRBV11-2 and TRBJ2-3; TRBD2 agrees at 13 bases. The V and J ends lost 5 bases and 7 bases, in that order; junction bases with no gene match: 6. This CDR3 is 15 amino acids long. Germline lookup yields CDR1 SGHAT and CDR2 FQNNGV. CDR3 amino acids: CASSPPGLAGNTQYF. The CDR3 coding sequence is TGTGCCAGCAGCCCGCCGGGACTAGCGGGAAATACGCAGTATTTT.

This rearrangement joins TRBV29-1 to TRBJ2-2; TRBD1 aligns across 9 bases. V was clipped by 0 bases and J by 7 bases; unmatched bases: 3. Germline V gene lookup returns CDR1 SQVTM and CDR2 ANQGSEA. CDR3 length equals 14 residues. CDR3: CSVEDRTGDGELFF. Here the CDR3 DNA reads TGCAGCGTTGAAGACAGGACAGGGGACGGGGAGCTGTTTTTT.

This chain links TRBV30 with TRBJ1-5, with 7 bases lining up with TRBD1. Per the germline V gene, CDR1 is GTSNPN and CDR2 is SVGIG (reference sequence). The CDR3 length is 12 residues. The V gene end was trimmed by 6 bases and the J gene end by 4 bases; junction bases not matched to a gene: 3. This CDR3 is CACTGDNQPQHF. CDR3 sequence (DNA): TGTGCCTGTACAGGGGATAATCAGCCCCAGCATTTT.

V gene TRBV28 combines with J gene TRBJ1-5, with D perhaps TRBD1 (5 bases). Germline V gene data show CDR1 as MDHEN and CDR2 as SYDVKM. This CDR3 region has 15 residues. V was pared by 2 bases and J by 3 bases, with 11 bases between. CDR3 sequence: CASSLVGGANQPQHF. The CDR3 DNA reads TGTGCCAGCAGTTTAGTGGGAGGGGCCAATCAGCCCCAGCATTTT.

V is TRBV28 and J is TRBJ1-5, with 9 bases matching TRBD1. The CDR3 covers 16 residues. Germline CDR1 and CDR2: MDHEN and SYDVKM. Trimming cost V 5 bases and J 4 bases; bases outside gene matches: 9. The CDR3 loop is CASSVGGGTGNQPQHF. The CDR3 DNA follows: TGTGCCAGCAGTGTAGGGGGCGGGACAGGGAATCAGCCCCAGCATTTT.

Notes on this clone: The identical CDR3 is also encoded by other nucleotide sequences in the sample. This chain connects TRBV19 to TRBJ1-4; D call uncertain. The CDR3 length is 14 residues. V gave up 1 base and J gave up 0 bases, with 3 bases separating them. From germline, CDR1 is LNHDA and CDR2 SQIVND (reference sequence). CDR3 DNA sequence: TGTGCCAGTAGTATAGCGGCAACTAATGAAAAACTGTTTTTT. Its protein is CASSIAATNEKLFF.

This chain joins TRBV7-3 and TRBJ2-2; D perhaps matches TRBD1 (5 bases). Deletions cut 2 bases from V and 1 base from J, with 8 bases between. The CDR3 has 15 amino acids. The V gene's germline CDR1 is SGHTA and CDR2 FQGTGA. CDR3 nucleotides: TGTGCCAGCAGCTTATCCAGGGAGAACACCGGGGAGCTGTTTTTT. It specifies CASSLSRENTGELFF. The variable domain in full, with the rest retrieved from reference TRBV7-3 and TRBJ2-2, is GAGVSQTPSNKVTEKGKYVELRCDPISGHTALYWYRQSLGQGPEFLIYFQGTGAADDSGLPNDRFFAVRPEGSVSTLKIQRTERGDSAVYLCASSLSRENTGELFFGEGSRLTVL.

The chain carries TRBV3-1 (or the pseudogene TRBV3-2) and TRBJ1-3, with TRBD1 identical over 10 bases. V gave up 6 bases and J gave up 1 base; unmatched junction bases: 9. Germline V gene sequence: CDR1 LGHDT, CDR2 YNNKEL (reference sequence). The CDR3 is 17 amino acids. The CDR3 here is CASSRPGTGVSGNTIYF. Here the CDR3 DNA reads TGTGCCAGCAGTCGCCCCGGGACAGGGGTTTCTGGAAACACCATATATTTT.

V gene TRBV4-1 combines with J gene TRBJ2-1; D is perhaps TRBD2 (5 bases). Looked up from germline, CDR1 is MGHRA and CDR2 is YSYEKL. Trimming cost V 1 base and J 1 base, with 11 bases left between them. The CDR3 loop spans 16 amino acids. The CDR3 DNA reads TGCGCCAGCAGCCAAGTTCCAGCGGAATCCTACAATGAGCAGTTCTTC. This codes for CASSQVPAESYNEQFF.

J is TRBJ2-2 and V is TRBV6-5, with TRBD1 matching over 10 bases. With V trimmed by 6 bases and J by 7 bases, 5 bases remained unmatched. CDR3 length: 14 amino acids. The germline CDR1 and CDR2 sequences are MNHEY and SVGAGI. CDR3 DNA sequence: TGTGCCAGCAGCCGGGGACAGGGGAACGGGGAGCTGTTTTTT. This codes for CASSRGQGNGELFF.

The chain employs TRBV10-3 and TRBJ1-5; D perhaps matches TRBD1 (5 bases). Between the trimmed V and J ends, which lost 3 bases and 2 bases, there was a span of 14 bases. Germline CDR1 is ENHRY and CDR2 is SYGVKD. The CDR3 extends over 16 amino acids. CDR3: CAISEMDTRGNQPQHF. As DNA, the CDR3 is TGTGCCATCAGTGAAATGGACACCCGGGGCAATCAGCCCCAGCATTTT.

V gene TRBV30 combines with J gene TRBJ1-1; D is possibly TRBD1 (5 bases). CDR3 length: 15 residues. Germline loops: CDR1 GTSNPN, CDR2 SVGIG (reference sequence). V dropped 3 bases and J dropped 0 bases, with 14 bases sitting between them. The CDR3 sequence: CAWSPRQKLNTEAFF. Here the CDR3 DNA reads TGTGCCTGGAGCCCTAGACAGAAGTTGAACACTGAAGCTTTCTTT.

This clone has only one observation. The chain couples TRBV29-1 to TRBJ1-2; D may be TRBD1 (6 bases). This CDR3 is 12 amino acids long. Germline loops: CDR1 SQVTM, CDR2 ANQGSEA. V lost 4 bases, J lost 2 bases, and 8 bases lay in between. CDR3 sequence reads: CSVAGDNYGYTF. CDR3 nucleotides: TGCAGCGTTGCAGGGGACAACTATGGCTACACCTTC.

This clone was observed a single time. The V gene is TRBV19, the J gene TRBJ2-3, with 8 bases fitting TRBD2. The CDR3 spans 12 residues. V lost 4 bases, J lost 12 bases, and 6 bases stayed unmatched. Germline V gives CDR1 LNHDA, CDR2 SQIVND (reference sequence). The CDR3 DNA is TGTGCCAGTAGTACCCAGCGGGGGTACCAGTATTTT. Translating it yields CASSTQRGYQYF.

The chain combines TRBV24-1 with TRBJ2-5; 9 bases map to TRBD2. The germline CDR1 and CDR2 sequences are KGHDR and SFDVKD. This CDR3 comprises 14 residues. V trimming: 7 bases; J trimming: 5 bases; junction bases outside the gene matches: 7. The CDR3 sequence is CATSLSGGPETQYF. The CDR3 region has the DNA TGTGCCACCAGCTTAAGCGGGGGGCCGGAGACCCAGTACTTC.

The rearrangement uses TRBV6-2 or TRBV6-3 and TRBJ2-2; no clear D. V was clipped by 0 bases and J by 5 bases, with 7 bases between them. The germline V gene has CDR1 MNHEY and CDR2 SVGEGT. The CDR3 covers 14 residues. DNA for the CDR3: TGTGCCAGCAGTTACTCGTATTCGACCGGGGAGCTGTTTTTT. Protein: CASSYSYSTGELFF.

This clone was observed a handful of times. The rearrangement joins TRBV24-1 to TRBJ1-2; TRBD1 matches 9 bases. CDR1 is KGHDR, CDR2 SFDVKD, per germline. The J segment lost 7 bases and the V segment lost 3 bases, leaving 2 bases of the junction unmatched. The CDR3 is made up of 13 amino acids. CDR3 DNA sequence: TGTGCCACCAGTGATAACAGGGGGCTTGGCTACACCTTC. Encoded protein: CATSDNRGLGYTF.